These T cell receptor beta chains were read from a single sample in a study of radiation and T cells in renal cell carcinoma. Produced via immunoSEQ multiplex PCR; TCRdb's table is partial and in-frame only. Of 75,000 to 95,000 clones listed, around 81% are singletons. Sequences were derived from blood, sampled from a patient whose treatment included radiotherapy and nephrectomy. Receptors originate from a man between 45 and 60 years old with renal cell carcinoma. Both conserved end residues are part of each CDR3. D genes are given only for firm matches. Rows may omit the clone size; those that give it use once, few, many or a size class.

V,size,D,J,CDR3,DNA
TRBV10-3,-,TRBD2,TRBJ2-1,CAIMSSLADNEQFF,TGTGCCATCATGAGCAGCCTAGCGGACAATGAGCAGTTCTTC
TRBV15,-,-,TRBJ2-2,CATSRGAQSNTGELFF,TGTGCCACCAGCAGAGGGGCACAGTCGAACACCGGGGAGCTGTTTTTT
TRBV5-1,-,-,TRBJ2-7,CASSSRLESYEQYF,TGCGCCAGCAGCTCGCGACTAGAATCCTACGAGCAGTACTTC
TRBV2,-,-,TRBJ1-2,CASSERPVYGYTF,TGTGCCAGCAGTGAACGCCCGGTTTATGGCTACACCTTC
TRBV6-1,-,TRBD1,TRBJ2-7,CASKITGTGDYEQYF,TGTGCCAGCAAAATCACCGGGACAGGGGATTACGAGCAGTACTTC
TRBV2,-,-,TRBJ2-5,CASSEGRGREETQYF,TGTGCCAGCAGTGAAGGGCGGGGTCGGGAAGAGACCCAGTACTTC
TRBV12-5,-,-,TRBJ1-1,CASGLGGPGGTEAFF,TGTGCTAGTGGTTTGGGGGGCCCTGGGGGCACTGAAGCTTTCTTT
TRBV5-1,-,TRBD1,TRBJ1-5,CASSPDRGYQPQHF,TGCGCCAGCAGCCCTGACAGGGGGTACCAGCCCCAGCATTTT
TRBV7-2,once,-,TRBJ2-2,CASSPYEGMLFF,TGTGCCAGCAGCCCGTATGAGGGTATGCTGTTTTTT
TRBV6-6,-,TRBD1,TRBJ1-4,CASSPPGQLNEKLFF,TGTGCCAGCAGCCCCCCGGGACAGCTTAATGAAAAACTGTTTTTT
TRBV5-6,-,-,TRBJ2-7,CASSVGHIYEQYF,TGTGCCAGCAGCGTGGGACATATCTACGAGCAGTACTTC
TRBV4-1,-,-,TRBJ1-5,CASSQWGNQPQHF,TGCGCCAGCAGCCAATGGGGCAATCAGCCCCAGCATTTT
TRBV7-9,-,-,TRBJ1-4,CASSDAGWRGANEKLFF,TGTGCCAGCAGCGACGCTGGGTGGAGGGGGGCTAATGAAAAACTGTTTTTT
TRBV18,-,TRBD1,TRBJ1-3,CASSPKPGGSDSGNTIYF,TGTGCCAGCTCACCAAAACCAGGGGGCTCCGACTCTGGAAACACCATATATTTT
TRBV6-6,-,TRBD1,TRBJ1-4,CASSYSDRGLFF,TGTGCCAGCAGTTACTCCGACAGGGGGCTGTTTTTT